This TCR beta chain originates from a study of monozygotic twins with inflammatory bowel disease. Using the 5' RACE reads, TCRdb records one entry per CDR3 protein without DNA. Recorded for this sample: around 230,000 distinct CDR3 sequences. Per germline, CDR1 SEHNR and CDR2 FQNEAQ (reference sequence). The CDR3 covers 15 residues. The source is a human donor with ulcerative colitis or Crohn's disease, or a healthy co-twin of an affected twin (not recorded which). The genes are TRBV7-9 and TRBJ1-4; the D call from TCRdb, TRBD1, cannot be confirmed without DNA. Sample: blood. Here the CDR3 reads CASSPDRGQVEKLFF.